This T cell receptor beta chain was sequenced during a study of blood T cell repertoires in COVID-19. There are 14 residues in the CDR3. Germline V gives CDR1 SGHTA, CDR2 FQGNSA. The V gene lost 5 bases and the J gene lost 2 bases, with 12 bases spanning the gap. Produced via immunoSEQ multiplex PCR; TCRdb's table is partial and in-frame only. This repertoire shows a few hundred thousand clones, roughly 80% found once; its top ten account for 3.4%. The sample taken for sequencing was peripheral blood. The chain carries TRBV7-2 and TRBJ2-5; tentatively, D is TRBD2 (6 bases). This TCR was sampled from a woman younger than 35 with acute or convalescent COVID-19. CDR3 sequence: CASSPAGGQETQYF. Written as DNA, the CDR3 is TGTGCCAGCAGCCCCGCCGGGGGACAAGAGACCCAGTACTTC.